This TCR beta chain came from a study of blood T cell repertoires in COVID-19. Across the study: Sites in the United States, Italy and Spain provided acute and convalescent COVID-19 samples. Sources were T cells, B-cell-depleted T cells, or PBMCs; the material itself was cDNA or gDNA.

As processed by the authors: Quantification of nucleated cells was approximated via reference gene primer amplification. Assay used: immunoSEQ multiplex PCR; TCRdb lists only in-frame clones, some missing. V and J calls plus clone size are reproduced from that table; the DNA served to infer D and trimming. Counted here are about 200,000 clones, around 84% occurring once; the ten biggest clones make up less than 20%. Trimming took 4 bases from V and 6 from J; bases not matched to a gene: 11. This CDR3 is built from 15 residues. Per germline, CDR1 LGHDT and CDR2 YNNKEL (reference sequence). V usage is TRBV3-1 (or the pseudogene TRBV3-2) and J usage is TRBJ1-2; 7 positions match TRBD1. The TCR originated in a human donor in a cohort sampled during active COVID-19. The sequenced sample consisted of peripheral blood. CDR3 nucleotide sequence: TGTGCCAGCAGCCCTACGACAGGGCGGCGGAATGGCTACACCTTC. As protein: CASSPTTGRRNGYTF.